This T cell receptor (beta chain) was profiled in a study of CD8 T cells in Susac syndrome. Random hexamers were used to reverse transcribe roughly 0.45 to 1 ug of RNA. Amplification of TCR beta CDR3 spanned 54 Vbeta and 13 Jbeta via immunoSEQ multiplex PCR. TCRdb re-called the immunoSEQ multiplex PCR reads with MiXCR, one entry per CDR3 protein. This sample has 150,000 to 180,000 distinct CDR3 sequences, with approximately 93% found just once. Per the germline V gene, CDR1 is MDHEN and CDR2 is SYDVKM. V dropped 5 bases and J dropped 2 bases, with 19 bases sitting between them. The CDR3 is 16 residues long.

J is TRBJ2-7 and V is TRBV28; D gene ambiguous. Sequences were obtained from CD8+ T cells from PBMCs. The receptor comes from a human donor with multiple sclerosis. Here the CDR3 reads CASSPLGQFLAYEQYF. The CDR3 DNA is TGTGCCAGCAGTCCCCTTGGGCAGTTTCTAGCCTACGAGCAGTACTTC.